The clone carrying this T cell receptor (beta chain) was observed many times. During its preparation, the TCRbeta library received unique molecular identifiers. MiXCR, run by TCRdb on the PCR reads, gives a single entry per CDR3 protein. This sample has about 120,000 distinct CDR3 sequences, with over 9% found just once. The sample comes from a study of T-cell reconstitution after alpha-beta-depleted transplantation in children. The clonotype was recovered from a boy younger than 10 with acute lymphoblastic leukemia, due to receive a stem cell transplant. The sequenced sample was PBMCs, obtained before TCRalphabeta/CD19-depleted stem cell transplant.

The CDR3 protein is CSAQYNEQFF. In DNA form, the CDR3 reads TGCAGTGCCCAGTATAATGAGCAGTTCTTC. V is TRBV20-1 and J is TRBJ2-1; D unresolved. Trimming cost V 6 bases and J 7 bases, with 7 bases left between them. CDR3 length: 10 amino acids. Germline assignment: CDR1 DFQATT and CDR2 SNEGSKA (reference sequence).